This passage covers 25 T cell receptor beta chains from one sample sequenced in a study of blood T cell repertoires in COVID-19. The data were produced by immunoSEQ multiplex PCR, yet TCRdb's version contains in-frame clones alone and is incomplete. The sample yields 90,000 to 120,000 clones, around 84% seen once. The sample consisted of peripheral blood. The receptor source for this set is a human donor in a cohort sampled during active COVID-19.

The V call is TRBV29-1, the J call TRBJ2-5; a weak D match, TRBD2 (5 bases). V lost 5 bases and J 5 bases, leaving 18 bases between the germline ends. There are 14 residues in the CDR3. CDR1 is SQVTM and CDR2 is ANQGSEA in the germline V gene. The DNA for the CDR3 is TGCAGCGTTACCTATCTGGGAGATGGGGAGACCCAGTACTTC. This translates into CSVTYLGDGETQYF.

The genes are TRBV24-1 and TRBJ2-3; tentatively, D is TRBD2 (5 bases). Germline V gives CDR1 KGHDR, CDR2 SFDVKD. CDR3 length: 17 residues. The V gene lost 2 bases and the J gene lost 6 bases, with 20 bases spanning the gap. As DNA, the CDR3 is TGTGCCACCAGTGATTCCTCCCGGGCCCCACCGGGGGATACGCAGTATTTT. It specifies CATSDSSRAPPGDTQYF.

The gene calls are TRBV6-5 and TRBJ1-4; 7 nucleotides match TRBD1. Per the germline V gene, CDR1 is MNHEY and CDR2 is SVGAGI. CDR3 length: 15 amino acids. V was pared by 0 bases and J by 5 bases, with 3 bases of the junction left unmatched. Here the CDR3 DNA reads TGTGCCAGCAGTTACTCAGGGGACAGAAATGAAAAACTGTTTTTT. This codes for CASSYSGDRNEKLFF.

This clone came up a few times. The chain combines TRBV4-2 with TRBJ2-6; D gene ambiguous. There are 16 residues in the CDR3. Germline V gives CDR1 LGHNA, CDR2 YNFKEQ. Trimming stripped 3 bases from V and 4 bases from J, with 13 bases between. CDR3 DNA sequence: TGTGCCAGCAGCCAGAACCGCTTTCTAGGGGCCAACGTCCTGACTTTC. It translates to CASSQNRFLGANVLTF.

The rearrangement links TRBV18 to TRBJ2-3; 7 bases are a match to TRBD2. V was pared by 5 bases and J by 4 bases, with 9 bases of the junction left unmatched. The germline gives CDR1 KGHSH, CDR2 LQKENI. This CDR3 has 15 amino acids. CDR3 amino acids: CASSNPGRDPDTQYF. The CDR3 coding sequence is TGTGCCAGCTCAAATCCGGGGAGGGACCCAGATACGCAGTATTTT.

The chain employs TRBV4-2 and TRBJ1-6; 7 bases are a match to TRBD1. The CDR3 sequence is 17 residues long. Germline CDR1 is LGHNA and CDR2 is YNFKEQ. The trim removed 1 base at V and 2 bases at J, leaving 5 bases unmatched. As DNA, the CDR3 is TGTGCCAGCAGCCAAGCAGGGGGGCCACCCTATAATTCACCCCTCCACTTT. It is translated as CASSQAGGPPYNSPLHF.

The CDR3 region has the DNA TGTGCCAGCGCGTTCTCGGGAACCGGGGAGCTGTTTTTT. Amino acids: CASAFSGTGELFF. This chain joins TRBV9 and TRBJ2-2; TRBD2 is a possible D gene (5 bases). In germline, CDR1 is SGDLS, CDR2 YYNGEE. V was clipped by 7 bases and J by 5 bases, with 12 bases between them. There are 13 residues in the CDR3.

The sample holds a few counts of this clone. The chain recombines TRBV21-1 with TRBJ1-6; the table calls TRBD1, which could not be checked here. TRBV21-1 is a pseudogene segment. The CDR3 contains 16 residues. The CDR3 DNA sequence: TGTGCCAGCAGCAAAAGGCAGGGGGCGAAGGGTTCACCCCTCCACTTT. It is translated as CASSKRQGAKGSPLHF.

DNA for the CDR3: TGTGCCAGCAGTCTACTGGGGGCCGAGAACTGGAAGACCCAGTACTTC. Its protein product is CASSLLGAENWKTQYF. This chain uses TRBV27 with TRBJ2-5, with D tentatively TRBD1 (6 bases). The CDR3 contains 16 residues. Trimming removed 5 bases from V and 6 bases from J, with 22 bases in between. CDR1 is MNHEY, CDR2 SMNVEV, per germline (reference sequence).

The gene calls are TRBV6-1 and TRBJ2-7, with TRBD1 matching over 7 bases. This CDR3 has 15 amino acids. The ends lost 0 bases at V and 6 bases at J; junction bases unmatched: 8. In germline, CDR1 is MNHNS, CDR2 SASEGT. CDR3 nucleotides: TGTGCCAGCAGTGAAGCGGCAGGGGGACAAGGCGAGCAGTACTTC. Residues: CASSEAAGGQGEQYF.

In this sample, this clone turned up a few times. This chain's CDR3 is CASSGADYEQYF. As DNA, the CDR3 is TGTGCCAGCAGCGGGGCCGACTACGAGCAGTACTTC. The rearrangement links TRBV5-4 to TRBJ2-7, with D tentatively TRBD1 (5 bases). V lost 4 bases and J 3 bases, leaving 8 bases between the germline ends. The CDR3 consists of 12 residues. The germline CDR1 and CDR2 sequences are SGHNT and YYREEE (reference sequence).

The chain joins TRBV7-2 to TRBJ2-1; 10 bases are shared with TRBD1. Trimming removed 3 bases from V and 1 base from J; junction bases left unmatched: 6. CDR1 is SGHTA and CDR2 is FQGNSA in the germline V gene. CDR3 size: 17 residues. CDR3 loop: CASSFPDRGSSYNEQFF. The DNA of the CDR3 is TGTGCCAGCAGCTTCCCGGACAGGGGGTCATCCTACAATGAGCAGTTCTTC.

The chain combines TRBV19 with TRBJ1-2, with D tentatively TRBD1 (6 bases). Germline V gene sequence: CDR1 LNHDA, CDR2 SQIVND (reference sequence). Trimming pared 4 bases from V and 4 bases from J, leaving 22 bases between. This CDR3 is 17 amino acids long. This CDR3 reads CASSSGLYREGVYGYTF. For the CDR3, the DNA is TGTGCCAGTAGTAGTGGATTATACAGGGAGGGCGTCTATGGCTACACCTTC.

The gene calls are TRBV7-2 and TRBJ1-2, with D perhaps TRBD1 (6 bases). Germline CDR1 SGHTA, CDR2 FQGNSA. V lost 4 bases, J lost 4 bases, and 13 bases lay in between. The CDR3 is made up of 14 amino acids. The CDR3 DNA is TGTGCCAGCAGCTCATCCGGGACAAGCTATGGCTACACCTTC. This sequence encodes CASSSSGTSYGYTF.

This chain joins TRBV5-1 and TRBJ2-5, with 7 bases aligning to TRBD2. Losses at the gene ends were 3 bases for V and 1 base for J; bases not matched to a gene: 3. The germline V gene has CDR1 SGHRS and CDR2 YFSETQ. The CDR3 sequence is 14 residues long. In DNA, the CDR3 is TGCGCCAGCAGCTGGGGAGGGATCCAAGAGACCCAGTACTTC. It is translated as CASSWGGIQETQYF.

The chain joins TRBV24-1 to TRBJ2-1; D may be TRBD2 (7 bases). The V gene lost 4 bases and the J gene lost 8 bases, with 20 bases spanning the gap. There are 16 residues in the CDR3. CDR1 and CDR2 (germline): KGHDR, SFDVKD. CDR3 coding DNA: TGTGCCACCAGTGACTCCGAGGGGGGGCGCACCTATGAGCAGTTCTTC. Its translation is CATSDSEGGRTYEQFF.

This chain joins TRBV28 and TRBJ2-1, with 8 bases that match TRBD2. Germline-derived CDR1 and CDR2 are MDHEN and SYDVKM. V was pared by 5 bases and J by 4 bases, with 10 bases of the junction left unmatched. This CDR3 is built from 16 residues. The CDR3 loop is CASSTSRLAIYNEQFF. For the CDR3, the DNA is TGTGCCAGCAGTACCTCCAGACTAGCGATATACAATGAGCAGTTCTTC.

The V call is TRBV28, the J call TRBJ1-2, with 9 bases aligning to TRBD1. There are 13 residues in the CDR3. CDR1 MDHEN and CDR2 SYDVKM come from the germline V gene. V was pared by 8 bases and J by 3 bases, with 4 bases of the junction left unmatched. CDR3 in DNA: TGTGCCAGCTCGACAGGGGGGTACTATGGCTACACCTTC. It translates to CASSTGGYYGYTF.

The chain carries TRBV5-1 and TRBJ2-1; the match to TRBD2 covers 8 bases. With V trimmed by 2 bases and J by 13 bases, 8 bases remained unmatched. The length of the CDR3 is 13 residues. Germline V gene lookup returns CDR1 SGHRS and CDR2 YFSETQ. CDR3 sequence: CASSLRGGPLQFF. CDR3 DNA sequence: TGCGCCAGCAGCTTACGCGGGGGGCCCCTACAGTTCTTC.

The DNA of the CDR3 is TGTGCCAGCAGTTACATTCTCCAGGGAAGAGCACGGGAGCAGTACTTC. Translated: CASSYILQGRAREQYF. The chain recombines TRBV6-6 with TRBJ2-7, with D perhaps matching TRBD1 (5 bases). CDR1 and CDR2 (germline): MNHNY, SVGAGI (reference sequence). The V and J ends lost 2 bases and 7 bases respectively, with 21 bases between them. This CDR3 is 16 amino acids long.

The rearrangement joins TRBV10-1 to TRBJ2-2, with D uncertain. V was pared by 3 bases and J by 6 bases, with 8 bases between. CDR1 is WNHNN, CDR2 SYGVQD, per germline (reference sequence). CDR3 length equals 13 residues. The CDR3 coding sequence is TGCGCCAGCAGTGAATTAGCCGCCGGGGAGCTGTTTTTT. Its protein product is CASSELAAGELFF.

DNA of the CDR3: TGCGCCAGCAGCGAAGGACTAGCGACAGATACGCAGTATTTT. Its protein product is CASSEGLATDTQYF. The chain links TRBV5-1 to TRBJ2-3; TRBD2 agrees at 9 bases. V was clipped by 4 bases and J by 3 bases; unmatched bases: 3. There are 14 residues in the CDR3. Looked up from germline, CDR1 is SGHRS and CDR2 is YFSETQ.

The chain joins TRBV5-1 to TRBJ2-3, with 10 bases identical to TRBD2. This CDR3 has 16 residues. Germline V CDR1 and CDR2: SGHRS, YFSETQ. The ends lost 4 bases at V and 5 bases at J; junction bases unmatched: 10. CDR3 DNA sequence: TGCGCCAGCAGCCTCGGACTAGCGGAGAAGGTAGATACGCAGTATTTT. This translates into CASSLGLAEKVDTQYF.

This clone was seen once. CDR3 loop: CSVEEWDREYEQFF. In nucleotides, the CDR3 is TGCAGCGTTGAAGAATGGGACAGGGAGTATGAGCAGTTCTTC. The chain combines TRBV29-1 with TRBJ2-1; 9 bases are a match to TRBD1. Germline-derived CDR1 and CDR2 are SQVTM and ANQGSEA. The CDR3 has 14 residues. V dropped 0 bases and J dropped 8; count of bases not matched to a gene: 5.

The chain joins TRBV9 to TRBJ2-7, with 9 bases fitting TRBD2. The CDR3 covers 17 residues. The V gene's germline CDR1 is SGDLS and CDR2 YYNGEE. With 0 bases clipped from V and 2 bases from J, the junction kept 9 bases outside the gene matches. CDR3 in amino acids: CASSVAAGGITTYEQYF. The DNA for the CDR3 is TGTGCCAGCAGCGTAGCTGCGGGGGGGATTACTACCTACGAGCAGTACTTC.